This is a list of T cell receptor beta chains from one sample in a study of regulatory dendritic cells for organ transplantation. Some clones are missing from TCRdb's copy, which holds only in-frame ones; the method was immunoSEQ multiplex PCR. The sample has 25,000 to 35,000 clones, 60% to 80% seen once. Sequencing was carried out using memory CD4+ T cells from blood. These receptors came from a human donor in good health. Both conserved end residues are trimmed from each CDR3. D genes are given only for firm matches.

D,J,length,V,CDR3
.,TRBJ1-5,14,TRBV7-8,ASSSAKRGYDQPQH
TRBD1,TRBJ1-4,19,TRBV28,ASTEGALGTGLLSTNEKLF
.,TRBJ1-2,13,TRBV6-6,ASRQQDNLNYGYT
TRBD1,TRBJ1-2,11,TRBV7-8,ASSLTGDYGYT
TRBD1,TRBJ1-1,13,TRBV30,AWSVQGAGDTEAF
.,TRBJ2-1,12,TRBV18,ASSPDRNHNEQF
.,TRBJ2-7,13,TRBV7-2,ASSLGGPGLNEQY
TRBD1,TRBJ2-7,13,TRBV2,ASSEIGGQSYEQY
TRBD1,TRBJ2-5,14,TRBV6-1,ASSVRQGANQETQY
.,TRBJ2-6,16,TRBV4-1,ASSQASLGASGANVLT
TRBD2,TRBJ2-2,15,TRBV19,ASSIGLAATNTGELF